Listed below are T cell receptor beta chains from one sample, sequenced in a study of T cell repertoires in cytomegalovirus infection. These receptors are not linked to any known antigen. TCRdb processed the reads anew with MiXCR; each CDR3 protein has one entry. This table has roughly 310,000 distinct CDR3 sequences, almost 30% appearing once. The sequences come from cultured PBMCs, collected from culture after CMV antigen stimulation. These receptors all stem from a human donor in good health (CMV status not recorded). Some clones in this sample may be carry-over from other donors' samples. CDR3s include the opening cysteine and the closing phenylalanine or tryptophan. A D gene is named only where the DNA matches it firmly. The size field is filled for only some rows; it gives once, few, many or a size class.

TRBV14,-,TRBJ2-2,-,CASSQPKRWHSNTGELFF,TGTGCCAGCAGCCAGCCGAAGAGGTGGCATTCGAACACCGGGGAGCTGTTTTTT
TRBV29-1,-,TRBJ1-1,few,CSGERERNTEAFF,TGCAGCGGGGAAAGGGAAAGAAACACTGAAGCTTTCTTT
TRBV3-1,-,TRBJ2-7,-,CASSQRSTYEQYF,TGTGCCAGCAGCCAGCGATCGACCTACGAGCAGTACTTC
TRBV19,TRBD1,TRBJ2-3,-,CASSIQGQGADTQYF,TGTGCCAGTAGTATCCAAGGACAGGGGGCAGATACGCAGTATTTT
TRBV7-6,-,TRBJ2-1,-,CASSLPGILSYNEQFF,TGTGCCAGCAGCTTACCCGGGATCCTCTCCTACAATGAGCAGTTCTTC
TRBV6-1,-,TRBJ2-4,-,CASSEGPASSIQYF,TGTGCCAGCAGTGAAGGCCCCGCATCAAGTATTCAGTACTTC
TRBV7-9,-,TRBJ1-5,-,CASSLADPRVQPQHF,TGTGCCAGCAGCTTAGCCGATCCTCGGGTTCAGCCCCAGCATTTT
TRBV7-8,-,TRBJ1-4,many,CASSLTIEKLFF,TGTGCCAGCAGCTTGACCATAGAAAAACTGTTTTTT
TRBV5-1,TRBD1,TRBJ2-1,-,CASSIRQGNNEQFF,TGCGCCAGCAGCATCAGACAGGGAAACAATGAGCAGTTCTTC
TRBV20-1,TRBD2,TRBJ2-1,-,CSASLAGAGLSSYNEQFF,TGCAGTGCTAGTCTAGCGGGGGCCGGGCTTAGCTCCTACAATGAGCAGTTCTTC